A selection of T cell receptor beta chains follows, all from one sample in a study of CD8+CD57+ T cells in acquired aplastic anemia. TCRdb re-called the reads with MiXCR, one entry per CDR3 protein. Of around 200,000 distinct CDR3 sequences detected, 48% appear once; the ten largest clones hold approximately 12%. The sample was sorted CD4+, CD8+, or CD8+CD57+ T cells (not recorded which) from PBMCs. All receptors derive from a human donor with aplastic anemia. The CDR3 runs from the conserved cysteine through the conserved F or W. The D gene is left open where the match is weak. Part of the rows lack a size; the others show once, few, many or a class for expanded clones.

j_gene | len | d_gene | abundance | v_gene | CDR3aa | CDR3nt
TRBJ1-1 | 13 | - | - | TRBV7-3 | CASSLGTMAEAFF | TGTGCCAGCAGCTTGGGGACGATGGCTGAAGCTTTCTTT
TRBJ1-1 | 14 | - | - | TRBV5-1 | CASSLGVRNTEAFF | TGCGCCAGCAGCTTGGGTGTCAGGAATACTGAAGCTTTCTTT
TRBJ1-4 | 15 | - | many | TRBV9 | CASSVQGGTNEKLFF | TGTGCCAGCAGCGTACAGGGAGGGACTAATGAAAAACTGTTTTTT
TRBJ1-5 | 14 | - | - | TRBV24-1 | CATSLPDSNQPQHF | TGTGCCACCAGTCTCCCAGATAGCAATCAGCCCCAGCATTTT
TRBJ2-7 | 11 | - | - | TRBV2 | CASSVDYEQYF | TGTGCCAGCAGTGTAGACTACGAGCAGTACTTC
TRBJ2-4 | 12 | - | - | TRBV5-1 | CASKGSKNIQYF | TGCGCCAGCAAAGGCAGTAAAAACATTCAGTACTTC
TRBJ2-1 | 13 | - | many | TRBV5-1 | CASSLTQGYEQFF | TGCGCCAGCAGCTTGACACAGGGCTATGAGCAGTTCTTC
TRBJ2-2 | 14 | - | many | TRBV19 | CASSISGISGELFF | TGTGCCAGTAGTATATCCGGGATAAGCGGGGAGCTGTTTTTT
TRBJ2-5 | 15 | TRBD2 | many | TRBV6-5 | CASSYTGLAEKTQYF | TGTGCCAGCAGTTACACGGGACTAGCGGAGAAGACCCAGTACTTC
TRBJ1-4 | 15 | TRBD1 | few | TRBV2 | CATAGRQGPNEKLFF | TGTGCCACAGCGGGGAGACAGGGCCCTAATGAAAAACTGTTTTTT
TRBJ1-2 | 13 | - | many | TRBV12-3/TRBV12-4 | CASSLGGLYGYTF | TGTGCCAGCAGTTTAGGGGGTCTCTATGGCTACACCTTC
TRBJ2-7 | 11 | - | - | TRBV19 | CASSIGHKAVF | TGTGCCAGTAGCATCGGACACAAAGCCGTCTTC
TRBJ1-4 | 13 | - | few | TRBV27 | CASSLIRGEKLFF | TGTGCCAGCAGTCTCATCAGGGGTGAAAAACTGTTTTTT
TRBJ2-3 | 12 | - | many | TRBV10-3 | CAISTTADTQYF | TGTGCCATCAGTACGACGGCGGATACGCAGTATTTT
TRBJ2-2 | 16 | TRBD2 | many | TRBV2 | CASSDGGGASTGELFF | TGTGCCAGCAGTGATGGCGGGGGGGCTAGCACCGGGGAGCTGTTTTTT
TRBJ2-3 | 15 | - | - | TRBV15 | CATSRFGQSTDTQYF | TGTGCCACCAGTCGCTTTGGGCAGAGCACAGATACGCAGTATTTT
TRBJ1-2 | 14 | - | - | TRBV24-1 | CATSEGPPAYGYTF | TGTGCCACCAGTGAAGGACCCCCGGCCTATGGCTACACCTTC
TRBJ2-6 | 17 | - | - | TRBV11-2 | CASSLEGAGGGANVLTF | TGTGCCAGCAGCTTAGAGGGGGCAGGAGGTGGGGCCAACGTCCTGACTTTC